This T cell receptor beta chain is drawn from a study of CD8 T cells in Susac syndrome. This clonotype was recorded once. Reverse transcription of about 0.45 to 1 ug RNA was performed with random hexamers. TCRdb re-called the immunoSEQ multiplex PCR reads with MiXCR, one entry per CDR3 protein. Of fewer than 250,000 distinct CDR3 sequences listed, 80% to 95% are singletons. From blood CD8+ and CD4+ T cells, TCR beta sequences were generated. Germline CDR1 is LGHNA and CDR2 is YSLEER. The junction had 3 bases not matched to a gene; V was cut back by 0 bases and J by 5 bases. There are 14 residues in the CDR3.

The specimen sequenced was CD8+ T cells from PBMCs. This chain links TRBV4-3 with TRBJ2-5; 7 bases line up with TRBD2. The TCR sequence derives from a human donor with multiple sclerosis. CDR3 DNA: TGCGCCAGCAGCCAAGACCCCGGGGGGGAGACCCAGTACTTC. As protein: CASSQDPGGETQYF.